These 16 T cell receptor beta chains share one sample of origin, sequenced in a study of CXCR3-negative and CXCR3-positive naive CD8 T cells. cDNA libraries for TRB were generated by 5' RACE incorporating UMI labels. TCRdb re-analyzed the 5' RACE reads; it lists each CDR3 protein once, without DNA. Recorded here are tens of thousands of distinct CDR3 sequences; the top ten clones represent 3.5% to 5.5%. Sequenced: naive CXCR3- CD8+ T cells from blood. The sample's subset: CD45RO-CCR7+CD27+CD95- naive CD8+ T cells lacking CXCR3 (TNR3-). The receptors originated from a human donor in good health. Some clones in this sample may be carry-over from other donors' samples.

This chain links TRBV20-1 with TRBJ1-5; TCRdb proposes TRBD1, but this gene call is untestable without DNA. The germline V gene has CDR1 DFQATT and CDR2 SNEGSKA (reference sequence). This CDR3 contains 15 residues. The CDR3: CSASDGQGGYQPQHF.

The gene calls are TRBV6-5 and TRBJ2-1. Per germline, CDR1 MNHEY and CDR2 SVGAGI. CDR3 size: 14 residues. CDR3 sequence: CASSYSRANNEQFF.

This chain links TRBV29-1 with TRBJ2-7. This CDR3 comprises 14 residues. The germline gives CDR1 SQVTM, CDR2 ANQGSEA. The CDR3 sequence: CSVVGWGTPYEQYF.

The chain employs TRBV4-1 and TRBJ2-7. Germline CDR1 is MGHRA and CDR2 is YSYEKL. CDR3 length equals 13 residues. CDR3: CASSPSGTHEQYF.

The rearrangement links TRBV6-2 or TRBV6-3 to TRBJ2-1; without DNA, the TCRdb call of TRBD2 cannot be checked. The germline CDR1 and CDR2 sequences are MNHEY and SVGEGT. This CDR3 contains 13 residues. Here the CDR3 reads CASSEEDHNEQFF.

The chain combines TRBV28 with TRBJ2-7; TCRdb designates TRBD1, a call that cannot be tested without DNA. This CDR3 contains 13 residues. Germline V gene lookup returns CDR1 MDHEN and CDR2 SYDVKM. The CDR3 reads CASRDRRSYEQYF.

The V call is TRBV28, the J call TRBJ2-3; TCRdb proposes TRBD2, but this gene call is untestable without DNA. Germline CDR1 and CDR2: MDHEN and SYDVKM. The CDR3 sequence is 16 residues long. The CDR3 loop is CASSPRGGSSTDTQYF.

The genes are TRBV12-3 or TRBV12-4 and TRBJ1-1; TCRdb gives TRBD1 as the D gene, but with no DNA this cannot be confirmed. This CDR3 has 13 residues. The CDR3 is CASTPGGNTEAFF.

The chain joins TRBV29-1 to TRBJ2-1; TCRdb lists TRBD1, though no DNA is available to test this call. The CDR3 is made up of 14 amino acids. From germline, CDR1 is SQVTM and CDR2 ANQGSEA. The CDR3 is CSVDPGQGPMRQFF.

The gene calls are TRBV6-4 and TRBJ2-1; TCRdb picks TRBD2, but there is no DNA to check that call. The CDR3 consists of 14 residues. Germline loops: CDR1 MRHNA, CDR2 SNTAGT. This CDR3 is CASSVGTSNNEQFF.

The V and J genes are TRBV21-1 and TRBJ2-5; TCRdb lists TRBD1, though no DNA is available to test this call. TRBV21-1 is reported as a pseudogene. The CDR3 totals 17 residues. The chain's CDR3 is CASSREDGTGRQETQYF.

The rearrangement uses TRBV7-9 and TRBJ2-7; TCRdb's assignment of TRBD1 cannot be checked, as there is no DNA. The CDR3 extends over 15 amino acids. The V gene's germline CDR1 is SEHNR and CDR2 FQNEAQ (reference sequence). CDR3 protein: CASNPGGGSSYEQYF.

This chain links TRBV20-1 with TRBJ1-1. Germline values: CDR1 DFQATT, CDR2 SNEGSKA (reference sequence). The CDR3 length is 13 residues. CDR3 amino acids: CSVRGGRDTEAFF.

This sequence joins TRBV29-1 and TRBJ1-5. From germline, CDR1 is SQVTM and CDR2 ANQGSEA. This CDR3 spans 13 amino acids. The CDR3 loop reads CSVSGTARQPQHF. The full variable domain, rest sourced from reference TRBV29-1 and TRBJ1-5, is SAVISQKPSRDICQRGTSLTIQCQVDSQVTMMFWYRQQPGQSLTLIATANQGSEATYESGFVIDKFPISRPNLTFSTLTVSNMSPEDSSIYLCSVSGTARQPQHFGDGTRLSIL.

The chain has TRBV7-7 and TRBJ2-1. The CDR3 spans 12 residues. Germline-derived CDR1 and CDR2 are SSHAT and FNYEAQ (reference sequence). The CDR3 region is CASSFSFDEQFF. The full variable domain, its missing parts supplied by reference TRBV7-7 and TRBJ2-1, is GAGVSQSPRYKVTKRGQDVTLRCDPISSHATLYWYQQALGQGPEFLTYFNYEAQPDKSGLPSDRFSAERPEGSISTLTIQRTEQRDSAMYRCASSFSFDEQFFGPGTRLTVL.

This chain uses TRBV11-2 with TRBJ2-7; TCRdb indicates TRBD2, and absent DNA this call remains unverified. This CDR3 spans 16 amino acids. Germline V gene sequence: CDR1 SGHAT, CDR2 FQNNGV. The chain's CDR3 is CASSLNTASASYEQYF.